The clone carrying this T cell receptor (beta chain) was recorded at least ten times. Next came a second PCR, run for about 7 to 12 cycles, which used a sample-barcoded 5' primer along with a J-beta primer mix. TCRdb re-called the 5' RACE reads with MiXCR, one entry per CDR3 protein. The sample has some 900,000 distinct CDR3 sequences, about 28% seen once. These data are taken from a study of blood T cells in healthy people across ages. V lost 1 base and J lost 7, with 16 bases in between. This CDR3 region has 15 residues. Material for sequencing was blood. V and J are TRBV12-3 or TRBV12-4 and TRBJ1-2; a possible D gene is TRBD1 (6 bases). The sequence was collected from a woman older than 75 in good health. In DNA, the CDR3 is TGTGCCAGCAGTTTAGTCTTCAGGACAGAGGGTGGCTACACCTTC. This encodes CASSLVFRTEGGYTF.